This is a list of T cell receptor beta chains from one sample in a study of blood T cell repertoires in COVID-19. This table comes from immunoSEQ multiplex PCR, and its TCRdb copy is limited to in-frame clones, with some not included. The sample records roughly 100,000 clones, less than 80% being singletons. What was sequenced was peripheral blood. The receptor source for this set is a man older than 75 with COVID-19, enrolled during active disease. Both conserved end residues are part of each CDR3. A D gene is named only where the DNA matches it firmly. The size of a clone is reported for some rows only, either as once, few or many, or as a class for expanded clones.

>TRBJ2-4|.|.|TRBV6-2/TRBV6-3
TGTGCCAGCAGTCATGACGGGATACTAGCCAAAAACATTCAGTACTTC
CASSHDGILAKNIQYF
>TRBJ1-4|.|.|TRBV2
TGTGCCAGCAGTCTGGCCCCTTCCGCAGGCGAAAAACTGTTTTTT
CASSLAPSAGEKLFF
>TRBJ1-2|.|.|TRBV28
TGTGCCAGCAGTTTATTCCAGGCCAACTATGGCTACACCTTC
CASSLFQANYGYTF
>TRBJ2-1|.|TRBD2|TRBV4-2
TGTGCCAGCAGCCAGGGGGGACTAGCGGGAGGCCTCGGCGGTGAGCAGTTCTTC
CASSQGGLAGGLGGEQFF
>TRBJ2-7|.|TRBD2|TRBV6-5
TGTGCCAGCAGTTACTCAACCGGGGGGGGTTACGAGCAGTACTTC
CASSYSTGGGYEQYF
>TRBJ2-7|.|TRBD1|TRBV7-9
TGTGCCAGCAGCCAAATCAACAGGGGGCCCGAGCAGTACTTC
CASSQINRGPEQYF
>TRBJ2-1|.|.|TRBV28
TGTGCCAGCAGTCTCCCTTGGGAGCACAATGAGCAGTTCTTC
CASSLPWEHNEQFF
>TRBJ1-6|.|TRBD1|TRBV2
TGTGCCAGCAGTGAAGGGGGACAGGGGCCCTCCTATAATTCACCCCTCCACTTT
CASSEGGQGPSYNSPLHF
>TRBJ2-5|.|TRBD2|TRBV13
TGTGCCAGCAGCTTAGTTGGGACTAGCCAACAAGAGACCCAGTACTTC
CASSLVGTSQQETQYF
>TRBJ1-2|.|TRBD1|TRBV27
TGTGCCAGCAGCTTAACCGGGACAGGGACTCCTAATGGCTACACCTTC
CASSLTGTGTPNGYTF
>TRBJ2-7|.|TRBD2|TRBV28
TGTGCCAGCATTAAGGATAGCGGGAGCTCCTACGAGCAGTACTTC
CASIKDSGSSYEQYF
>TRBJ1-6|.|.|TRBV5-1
TGCGCCAGCAGCTTGGTTGCGGGAATGAGTTCACCCCTCCACTTT
CASSLVAGMSSPLHF
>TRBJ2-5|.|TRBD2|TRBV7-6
TGTGCCAGCCTCCAGCGGGGGGGGTACCAAGAGACCCAGTACTTC
CASLQRGGYQETQYF
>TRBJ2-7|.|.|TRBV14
TGTGCCAGCAGCGAAGACTGGAGGGCCTACGAGCAGTACTTC
CASSEDWRAYEQYF
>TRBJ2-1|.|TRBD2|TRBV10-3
TGTGCCATCAGTGGAACTAGCGGGAGTGCCAATGAGCAGTTCTTC
CAISGTSGSANEQFF
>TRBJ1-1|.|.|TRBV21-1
TGTGCCAGCAGCAAAGATAGGCAGGGGGCGCGGTGCACTGAAGCTTTCTTT
CASSKDRQGARCTEAFF
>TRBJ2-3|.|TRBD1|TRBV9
TGTGCCAGCAGCCTAGGACAGGGGAACACAGATACGCAGTATTTT
CASSLGQGNTDTQYF
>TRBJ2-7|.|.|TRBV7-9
TGTGCCAGCAGCTTAGCTCTTGAGCAGTACTTC
CASSLALEQYF
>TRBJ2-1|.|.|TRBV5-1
TGCGCCAGCAGCTTGGTTGTCAACAATGAGCAGTTCTTC
CASSLVVNNEQFF
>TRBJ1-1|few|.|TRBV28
TGTGCCAGCAGTTTATGGACCGACAGCGACACTGAAGCTTTCTTT
CASSLWTDSDTEAFF
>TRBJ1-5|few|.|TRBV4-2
TGTGCCAGCAGCCAAGTCGGGCAGGGCAGCAATCAGCCCCAGCATTTT
CASSQVGQGSNQPQHF
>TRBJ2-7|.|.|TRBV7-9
TGTGCCCCGGGTCGGCAGTACTTC
CAPGRQYF
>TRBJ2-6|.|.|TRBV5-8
TGTGCCAGCAGCTTGTATGGGAGTGCTGGGGCCAACGTCCTGACTTTC
CASSLYGSAGANVLTF
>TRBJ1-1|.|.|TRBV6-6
TGTGCCAGCAGTGACGCGGGAAGTGTGCCCACTGAAGCTTTCTTT
CASSDAGSVPTEAFF
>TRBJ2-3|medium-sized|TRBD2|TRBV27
TGTGCCAGCAGTCCTCTAGCGGGAGGGCCTTTCAGAACGCAGTATTTT
CASSPLAGGPFRTQYF
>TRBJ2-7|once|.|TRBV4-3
TGCGCCAGCAGCCAAGGCGGCAGTACCTACGAGCAGTACTTC
CASSQGGSTYEQYF
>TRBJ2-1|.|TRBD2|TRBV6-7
TGTGCCAGCAGGCAAACCGGTAGGGGGAGTCCGGGACTAGCGTTCTCAAGCTCCTACAATGAGCAGTTCTTC
CASRQTGRGSPGLAFSSSYNEQFF
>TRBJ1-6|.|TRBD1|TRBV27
TGTGCCAGCAGGCGACAGGGCCCTAGCTCCTATAATTCACCCCTCCACTTT
CASRRQGPSSYNSPLHF
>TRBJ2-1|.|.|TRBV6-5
TGTGCCAGCATCTCCGGGACTGGCTACAATGAGCAGTTCTTC
CASISGTGYNEQFF
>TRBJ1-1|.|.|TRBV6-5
TGTGCCAGCAGTTTATTGAACACTGAAGCTTTCTTT
CASSLLNTEAFF
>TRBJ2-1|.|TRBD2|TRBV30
TGTGCCTGGAGTGCGGGGACTAGCGGGAGGGCCTCCTACAATGAGCAGTTCTTC
CAWSAGTSGRASYNEQFF
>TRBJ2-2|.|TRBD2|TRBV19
TGTGCCAGTGACATTTTGTTGGGCGGGAGGAACACCGGGGAGCTGTTTTTT
CASDILLGGRNTGELFF
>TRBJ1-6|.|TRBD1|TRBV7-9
TGTGCCAGCAGCTCCGGAACAGGGGTGGGCTATAATTCACCCCTCCACTTT
CASSSGTGVGYNSPLHF
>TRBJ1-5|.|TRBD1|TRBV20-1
TGCAGTGCTAGTACAGGGGATGCCGTATATAGCAATCAGCCCCAGCATTTT
CSASTGDAVYSNQPQHF
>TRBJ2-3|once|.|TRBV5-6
TGTGCCAGCAGCCGGAGCGATACGCAGTATTTT
CASSRSDTQYF
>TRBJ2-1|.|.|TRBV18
TGTGCCAGCTCACGTGACAGATGGGGCGAGCAGTTCTTC
CASSRDRWGEQFF
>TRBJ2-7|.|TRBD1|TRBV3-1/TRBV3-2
TGTGCCAGCAGCCACACAGGGGCCTGGGCCTACGAGCAGTACTTC
CASSHTGAWAYEQYF
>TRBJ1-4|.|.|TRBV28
TGTGCCAGCAGTTTAGACGGCGAGAAAGGAGGGGAAAAACTGTTTTTT
CASSLDGEKGGEKLFF
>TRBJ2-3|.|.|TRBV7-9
TGTGCCAGCAGCCCCCTTGGCACAGATACGCAGTATTTT
CASSPLGTDTQYF
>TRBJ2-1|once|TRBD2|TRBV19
TGTGCCAGTGAACCGGGACTAGCGGGAGTTGAGCAGTTCTTC
CASEPGLAGVEQFF
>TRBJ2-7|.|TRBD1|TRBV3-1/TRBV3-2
TGTGCCAGCAGCCAAGGACAGGGGGCATCCGAGCAGTACTTC
CASSQGQGASEQYF
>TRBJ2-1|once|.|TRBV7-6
TGTGCCAGCAGCTTAGGCAGGGATCCCTACAATGAGCAGTTCTTC
CASSLGRDPYNEQFF
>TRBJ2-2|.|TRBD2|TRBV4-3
TGCGCCAGCAGCCAAGATCCGCAGCGGGGGCACAACACCGGGGAGCTGTTTTTT
CASSQDPQRGHNTGELFF
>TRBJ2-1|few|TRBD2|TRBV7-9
TGTGCCAGCAGCCTCCGCTCCAGCGGGAGGGCCGTCAATGAGCAGTTCTTC
CASSLRSSGRAVNEQFF
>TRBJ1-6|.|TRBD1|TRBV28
TGTGCCAGCAGGCCCGGGGACAGGGATGATTCACCCCTCCACTTT
CASRPGDRDDSPLHF
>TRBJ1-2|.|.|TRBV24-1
TGTGCCACCAGTGGTCCCCACCAGGGGAACTATGGCTACACCTTC
CATSGPHQGNYGYTF
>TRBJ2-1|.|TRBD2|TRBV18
TGTGCCAGCTCACCACAGACGGGAGGGCCGGTTAATGAGCAGTTCTTC
CASSPQTGGPVNEQFF
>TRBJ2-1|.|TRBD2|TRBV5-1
TGCGCCAGCTGTATAAATAGCGGGATAAGCAATGAGCAGTTCTTC
CASCINSGISNEQFF
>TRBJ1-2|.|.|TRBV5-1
TGCGCCAGCAGCTTGGCCATCAGGGGCGAGGGTGGCTACACCTTC
CASSLAIRGEGGYTF
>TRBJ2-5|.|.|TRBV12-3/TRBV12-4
TGTGCCAGCACTTTTCAGGAAGAGACCCAGTACTTC
CASTFQEETQYF
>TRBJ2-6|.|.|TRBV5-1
TGCGCCAGCAGTCGTGACAGCTCTGGGGCCAACGTCCTGACTTTC
CASSRDSSGANVLTF
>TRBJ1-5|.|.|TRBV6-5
TGTGCCACCTACCCGACAGCAAATAGCAATCAGCCCCAGCATTTT
CATYPTANSNQPQHF
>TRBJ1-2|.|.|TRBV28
TGTGCCAGCAACTCTCAGGGGAGACCTAACTATGGCTACACCTTC
CASNSQGRPNYGYTF
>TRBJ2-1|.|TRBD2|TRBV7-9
TGTGCCAGCAGCTCGGTGGCGGGAGGGCCCAACAATGAGCAGTTCTTC
CASSSVAGGPNNEQFF
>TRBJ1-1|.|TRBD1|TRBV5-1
TGCGCCAGCAGCTCCGGGACAGGGGGCGCAGGCACTGAAGCTTTCTTT
CASSSGTGGAGTEAFF
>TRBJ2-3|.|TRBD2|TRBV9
TGTGCCAGCAGCGGGACTAGCGGGAGTTATACAGATACGCAGTATTTT
CASSGTSGSYTDTQYF
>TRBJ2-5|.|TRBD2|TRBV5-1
TGCGCCAGCAGCTTGGTGGTAGCGGGAGGCCAAGAGACCCAGTACTTC
CASSLVVAGGQETQYF